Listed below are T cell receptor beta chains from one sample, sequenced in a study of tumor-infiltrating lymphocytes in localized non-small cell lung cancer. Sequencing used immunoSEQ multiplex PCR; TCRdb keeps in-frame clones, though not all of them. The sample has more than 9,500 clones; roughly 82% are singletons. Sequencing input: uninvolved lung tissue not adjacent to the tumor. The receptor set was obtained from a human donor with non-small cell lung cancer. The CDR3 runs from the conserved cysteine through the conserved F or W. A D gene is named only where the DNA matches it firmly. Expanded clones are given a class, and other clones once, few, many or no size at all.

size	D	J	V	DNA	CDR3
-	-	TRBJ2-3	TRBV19	TGTGCCAGTGGTCCGGGGGCCGCCACAGATACGCAGTATTTT	CASGPGAATDTQYF
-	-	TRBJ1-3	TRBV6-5	TGTGCCAGCCTTCAGGGCCCTGGAAACACCATATATTTT	CASLQGPGNTIYF
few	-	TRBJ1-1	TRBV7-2	TGTGCCAGCAGCTTAGCCGACCAGACCCCGAACACTGAAGCTTTCTTT	CASSLADQTPNTEAFF
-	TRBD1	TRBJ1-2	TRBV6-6	TGTGCCAGCAGTTACGGTGGTCTAAAAGACAGGGAAGGCTACACCTTC	CASSYGGLKDREGYTF
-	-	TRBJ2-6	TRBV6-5	TGTGCCAGCCGCCAAACAGGGCCTGGGGCCAACGTCCTGACTTTC	CASRQTGPGANVLTF
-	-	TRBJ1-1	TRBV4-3	TGCGCCAGCAGCCAAGAGTCGGCGGGTCCAGCGCCGGTGGGGCCTGAAGCTTTCTTT	CASSQESAGPAPVGPEAFF
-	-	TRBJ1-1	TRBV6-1	TGTGCCAGCAAAAAAGGTATCGAAGCTTTCTTT	CASKKGIEAFF
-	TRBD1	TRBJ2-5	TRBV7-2	TGTGCCAGCAGCTGGGACAGGAAAGAGACCCAGTACTTC	CASSWDRKETQYF
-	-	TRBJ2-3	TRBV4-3	TGCGCCAGCAGCCAAGGCGAGCGCACAGATACGCAGTATTTT	CASSQGERTDTQYF
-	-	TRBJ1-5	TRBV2	TGTGCCAGCAGTGAAATCCTGGGGCAGGCGTCGCCCCAGCATTTT	CASSEILGQASPQHF
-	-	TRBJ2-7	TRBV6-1	TGTGCCAGCAGTGTCGGACAAGCGAGATTCCCCTACGAGCAGTACTTC	CASSVGQARFPYEQYF
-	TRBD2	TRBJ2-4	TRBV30	TGTGCCTGGAAGCGGGGGGGAGACATTCAGTACTTC	CAWKRGGDIQYF
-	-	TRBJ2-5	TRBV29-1	TGCAGCGTTGGGCAGGGGCGAGGAGAGACCCAGTACTTC	CSVGQGRGETQYF
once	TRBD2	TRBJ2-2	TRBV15	TGTGCCACCAGCGCGGGACTAGCGGGGACCGGGGAGCTGTTTTTT	CATSAGLAGTGELFF
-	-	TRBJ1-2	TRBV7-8	TGTGCCAGCAGCTTAGCCCCCGGGACGGAAAACTATGGCTACACCTTC	CASSLAPGTENYGYTF
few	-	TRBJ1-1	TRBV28	TGTGCCAGCTACCTTACCGGGCTCCACCGCACTGAAGCTTTCTTT	CASYLTGLHRTEAFF
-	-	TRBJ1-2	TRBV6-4	TGTGCCAGCAGTGAATCAGGCAGTGGAAGCTATGGCTACACCTTC	CASSESGSGSYGYTF
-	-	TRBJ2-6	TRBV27	TGTGCCAGCAGTTTAATGGCCCCCGGGGCCAACGTCCTGACTTTC	CASSLMAPGANVLTF
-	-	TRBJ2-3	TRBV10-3	TGTGCCATCAGGCCGGGGGGCACAGATACGCAGTATTTT	CAIRPGGTDTQYF